The 10 T cell receptor beta chains below all came from one sample that was sequenced in a study of cytomegalovirus exposure and HLA in healthy donors. The PCR contained 60 Vbeta and 13 Jbeta primers. Here immunoSEQ multiplex PCR was the method, and the copy in TCRdb shows in-frame clones only, minus some. The sample lists a few hundred thousand clones; around four fifths were seen once. The sample consisted of PBMCs. The receptors were sampled from a woman in her forties in good health and CMV-seropositive.

This rearrangement joins TRBV5-6 to TRBJ1-3; D ambiguous. The V gene's germline CDR1 is SGHDT and CDR2 YYEEEE. V lost 4 bases, J lost 1 base, and 12 bases lay in between. This CDR3 is built from 15 residues. The CDR3 loop reads CASSLEMGSGNTIYF. CDR3 nucleotides: TGTGCCAGCAGCCTAGAGATGGGTTCTGGAAACACCATATATTTT.

The chain employs TRBV6-5 and TRBJ1-3, with 7 bases that match TRBD1. The CDR3 consists of 15 residues. The junction had 3 bases not matched to a gene; V was cut back by 4 bases and J by 0 bases. Germline V gene lookup returns CDR1 MNHEY and CDR2 SVGAGI. CDR3 sequence: CASSSRDSSGNTIYF. Here the CDR3 DNA reads TGTGCCAGCAGTTCCCGGGACAGCTCTGGAAACACCATATATTTT.

This clone was counted a single time. The chain links TRBV20-1 to TRBJ2-7; weak D call: TRBD2 (6 bases). Trimming removed 7 bases from V and 3 bases from J, with 10 bases in between. Per the germline V gene, CDR1 is DFQATT and CDR2 is SNEGSKA (reference sequence). The CDR3 sequence is 11 residues long. CDR3 amino acids: CSGGTNYEQYF. CDR3 coding DNA: TGCAGTGGCGGGACGAACTACGAGCAGTACTTC.

The gene calls are TRBV30 and TRBJ2-5; TRBD2 aligns across 9 bases. The CDR3 is made up of 14 amino acids. V shed 2 bases and J 6 bases; nucleotides not matched to a gene: 7. Germline V gene sequence: CDR1 GTSNPN, CDR2 SVGIG (reference sequence). The CDR3 DNA reads TGTGCCTGGAGTCTCGCGGGAGGGATAAAGACCCAGTACTTC. Translating it yields CAWSLAGGIKTQYF.

The chain is built from TRBV30 and TRBJ1-4; tentative D call: TRBD1 (6 bases). The CDR3 runs 14 residues. V was shortened by 5 bases and J by 3 bases, with 13 bases between the two germline ends. Germline CDR1 and CDR2: GTSNPN and SVGIG (reference sequence). The CDR3 coding sequence is TGTGCCTGGCACGGCGGGGGCTCTAATGAAAAACTGTTTTTT. Translated, it gives CAWHGGGSNEKLFF. Full variable domain (rest looked up from reference TRBV30 and TRBJ1-4): SQTIHQWPATLVQPVGSPLSLECTVEGTSNPNLYWYRQAAGRGLQLLFYSVGIGQISSEVPQNLSASRPQDRQFILSSKKLLLSDSGFYLCAWHGGGSNEKLFFGSGTQLSVL.

The chain links TRBV28 to TRBJ2-1; possible D gene TRBD2, 6 bases. This CDR3 is built from 11 residues. With 3 bases removed from V and 12 bases from J, the gap between germline ends came to 9 bases. The germline V gene encodes CDR1 MDHEN and CDR2 SYDVKM. CDR3: CASSLGRGQFF. Here the CDR3 DNA reads TGTGCCAGCAGTTTGGGGCGGGGGCAGTTCTTC.

In its sample, this clone was seen once. This sequence joins TRBV5-1 and TRBJ2-7; the match to TRBD2 covers 9 bases. Germline V gene sequence: CDR1 SGHRS, CDR2 YFSETQ. This CDR3 region has 16 residues. Germline trimming cut 4 bases from V and 0 bases from J; bases unmatched to any gene: 8. This chain's CDR3 is CASSPMREGPSYEQYF. DNA of the CDR3: TGCGCCAGCAGCCCCATGCGGGAGGGCCCCTCCTACGAGCAGTACTTC.

V and J are TRBV19 and TRBJ1-5, with TRBD1 matching over 10 bases. Germline CDR1 and CDR2: LNHDA and SQIVND (reference sequence). V trimming: 0 bases; J trimming: 4 bases; junction bases outside the gene matches: 9. This CDR3 region has 18 residues. CDR3 amino acids: CASSIDLWGQGMNQPQHF. The DNA of the CDR3 is TGTGCCAGTAGTATAGATCTATGGGGACAGGGGATGAATCAGCCCCAGCATTTT.

This clone was recorded a few times. CDR3: CASSYSSSGTYEQYF. As DNA, the CDR3 is TGTGCCAGCAGTTACTCGAGTAGCGGAACCTACGAGCAGTACTTC. J is TRBJ2-7 and V is TRBV6-5; D is perhaps TRBD2 (6 bases). V was clipped by 0 bases and J by 2 bases, with 11 bases between them. The CDR3 is 15 amino acids. Germline loops: CDR1 MNHEY, CDR2 SVGAGI.

The chain combines TRBV4-2 with TRBJ2-7, with D possibly matching TRBD1 (6 bases). The CDR3 runs to 14 residues. CDR1 is LGHNA, CDR2 YNFKEQ, per germline. V was trimmed by 0 bases and J by 0 bases, leaving 6 bases between them. CDR3 region: CASSQDRGSYEQYF. Here the CDR3 DNA reads TGTGCCAGCAGCCAAGACAGGGGCTCCTACGAGCAGTACTTC.